The 21 T cell receptor beta chains reported below all come from one sample, sequenced in a study of human T cells and chemical hapten exposure. Sample time point: patch test 1, 2 weeks after DPC sensitization. Treatment here: therapeutic diphenylcyclopropenone sensitization with weekly scalp DPC. TCRdb re-called the RACE reads with MiXCR, one entry per CDR3 protein. The data show fewer than 100,000 distinct CDR3 sequences, 10% to 15% seen once. Source: whole blood, taken in connection with sensitization to the hapten diphenylcyclopropenone (DPC). These receptor sequences come from a woman aged 55-69 years with alopecia areata. Some clones in this sample may be carry-over from other donors' samples.

This clonotype was recorded a few times. The J gene is TRBJ2-3, the V gene TRBV10-3, with TRBD2 as a possible D gene (6 bases). V shed 7 bases and J shed 0 bases, with 11 bases lying between them. The CDR3 length is 14 residues. The germline gives CDR1 ENHRY, CDR2 SYGVKD. CDR3 sequence: CAIMAGQSTDTQYF. DNA for the CDR3: TGTGCCATCATGGCGGGGCAAAGCACAGATACGCAGTATTTT.

This clonotype was picked up many times. The chain uses TRBV7-3 and TRBJ2-2; 8 bases align to TRBD1. This CDR3 region has 13 residues. The germline CDR1 and CDR2 sequences are SGHTA and FQGTGA. V lost 11 bases and J lost 3; bases outside the gene matches: 5. The chain's CDR3 is CALRGRDTGELFF. The DNA of the CDR3 is TGTGCCCTCAGGGGGCGTGACACCGGGGAGCTGTTTTTT.

The chain uses TRBV7-2 and TRBJ2-3; TRBD2 matches 7 bases. Germline CDR1 is SGHTA and CDR2 is FQGNSA. CDR3 length: 16 amino acids. J was trimmed by 5 bases and V by 5 bases; bases with no gene match: 13. The CDR3, as DNA: TGTGCCAGCAGCCCTAACGGAGGCGGGGGAGGAGATACGCAGTATTTT. It codes for CASSPNGGGGGDTQYF. Filled out from reference TRBV7-2 and TRBJ2-3, the complete variable domain reads GAGVSQSPSNKVTEKGKDVELRCDPISGHTALYWYRQSLGQGLEFLIYFQGNSAPDKSGLPSDRFSAERTGGSVSTLTIQRTQQEDSAVYLCASSPNGGGGGDTQYFGPGTRLTVL.

CDR3 in DNA: TGTGCCAGTAGCCTACAGTTGGACAGGATTGGAAACACCATATATTTT. Its protein is CASSLQLDRIGNTIYF. This chain joins TRBV19 and TRBJ1-3; 7 bases align to TRBD1. Trimming cost V 6 bases and J 3 bases; bases outside gene matches: 11. CDR1 and CDR2 from the germline V gene are LNHDA and SQIVND (reference sequence). The CDR3 length is 16 residues.

In this sample, this clonotype turned up a few times. The chain carries TRBV30 and TRBJ1-1; 7 nucleotides agree with TRBD1. V gave up 1 base and J gave up 1 base; unmatched junction bases: 6. Germline loops: CDR1 GTSNPN, CDR2 SVGIG (reference sequence). The CDR3 has 15 residues. The CDR3 DNA reads as TGTGCCTGGAGTGGGCTTGGGACAGAGAACACTGAAGCTTTCTTT. Its translation: CAWSGLGTENTEAFF.

The V call is TRBV5-4, the J call TRBJ2-1; 10 bases line up with TRBD2. J was trimmed by 7 bases and V by 3 bases; bases with no gene match: 13. The CDR3 extends over 17 amino acids. Germline V lookup: CDR1 SGHNT, CDR2 YYREEE (reference sequence). The chain's CDR3 is CASSSRSLLAGYNEQFF. The DNA for the CDR3 is TGTGCCAGCAGCTCCCGATCCCTACTAGCGGGGTATAATGAGCAGTTCTTC.

The V call is TRBV7-2, the J call TRBJ1-5, with a possible D match to TRBD1 (6 bases). Germline assignment: CDR1 SGHTA and CDR2 FQGNSA. The CDR3 covers 16 residues. Deletions cut 1 base from V and 4 bases from J, with 14 bases between. CDR3 loop: CASSLVWGAGNQPQHF. As DNA, the CDR3 is TGTGCCAGCAGCTTAGTGTGGGGGGCAGGGAATCAGCCCCAGCATTTT.

This chain connects TRBV6-2 or TRBV6-3 to TRBJ2-3, with TRBD1 matching over 9 bases. The V and J ends lost 2 bases and 4 bases, in that order; junction bases with no gene match: 4. Germline loops: CDR1 MNHEY, CDR2 SVGEGT. This CDR3 has 15 residues. CDR3 DNA: TGTGCCAGCAGTTACGGGACAGGGCTGTCAGATACGCAGTATTTT. Translating gives CASSYGTGLSDTQYF.

This clonotype has a handful of counts. In DNA, the CDR3 is TGTGCCAGCAGGGCCGGAAACACCATATATTTT. It translates to CASRAGNTIYF. V and J are TRBV6-6 and TRBJ1-3; D not certain. The CDR3 loop spans 11 amino acids. Trimming removed 6 bases from V and 4 bases from J, with 4 bases in between. Looked up from germline, CDR1 is MNHNY and CDR2 is SVGAGI (reference sequence).

Details on this clonotype: It may be a read error: a sequence one base away is much more abundant. V gene TRBV11-2 combines with J gene TRBJ2-1, with TRBD1 matching 10 bases. The germline CDR1 and CDR2 sequences are SGHAT and FQNNGV. CDR3 length: 17 amino acids. V dropped 7 bases and J dropped 6; count of bases not matched to a gene: 15. CDR3 sequence reads: CASNRQPGQGICNEQFF. Written as DNA, the CDR3 is TGTGCCAGCAACCGACAACCGGGACAGGGGATCTGCAATGAGCAGTTCTTC.

This clonotype was counted many times. V usage is TRBV5-1 and J usage is TRBJ1-1, with a weak D call TRBD1 (5 bases). The germline V gene has CDR1 SGHRS and CDR2 YFSETQ. The CDR3 runs 14 residues. V lost 4 bases and J 3 bases, leaving 13 bases between the germline ends. DNA for the CDR3: TGCGCCAGCAGCGCCGGACATTGGGACACTGAAGCTTTCTTT. Translated: CASSAGHWDTEAFF. Full variable domain (outside the CDR3, taken from reference TRBV5-1 and TRBJ1-1): KAGVTQTPRYLIKTRGQQVTLSCSPISGHRSVSWYQQTPGQGLQFLFEYFSETQRNKGNFPGRFSGRQFSNSRSEMNVSTLELGDSALYLCASSAGHWDTEAFFGQGTRLTVV.

Many counts were recorded for this clonotype. The chain combines TRBV3-1 with TRBJ1-6; TRBD1 agrees at 11 bases. The CDR3 sequence is 15 residues long. Per germline, CDR1 LGHDT and CDR2 YNNKEL (reference sequence). The V and J ends lost 4 bases and 8 bases, in that order; junction bases with no gene match: 4. The CDR3, as DNA: TGTGCCAGCAGCCGGGACAGGGGGGGCCATTCACCCCTCCACTTT. Its protein is CASSRDRGGHSPLHF.

In this sample, this clonotype turned up many times. The J gene is TRBJ2-3, the V gene TRBV7-8; perhaps TRBD2 as D (6 bases). Trimming pared 4 bases from V and 0 bases from J, leaving 20 bases between. This CDR3 contains 18 residues. CDR1 SGHVS and CDR2 FQNEAQ come from the germline V gene. CDR3 sequence: CASSSQAGRLTSTDTQYF. The DNA for the CDR3 is TGTGCCAGCAGCTCTCAAGCGGGTCGCCTAACTAGCACAGATACGCAGTATTTT. The whole variable domain, remainder taken from reference TRBV7-8 and TRBJ2-3, is GAGVSQSPRYKVAKRGQDVALRCDPISGHVSLFWYQQALGQGPEFLTYFQNEAQLDKSGLPSDRFFAERPEGSVSTLKIQRTQQEDSAVYLCASSSQAGRLTSTDTQYFGPGTRLTVL.

The sample holds a few counts of this clonotype. The chain couples TRBV30 to TRBJ2-7; TRBD1 might be the D (6 bases). Germline values: CDR1 GTSNPN, CDR2 SVGIG (reference sequence). There are 13 residues in the CDR3. V shed 4 bases and J shed 0 bases, with 10 bases lying between them. CDR3 coding DNA: TGTGCCTGGACAGGGGTGAGCTCCTACGAGCAGTACTTC. Translated: CAWTGVSSYEQYF.

This clonotype came up many times. The rearrangement joins TRBV6-5 to TRBJ2-1; possibly TRBD1 or TRBD2 for D (5 bases each). Germline V CDR1 and CDR2: MNHEY, SVGAGI. The CDR3 has 14 residues. The ends were cut back, 2 bases at V and 7 bases at J, with 12 bases in the middle. The CDR3 DNA sequence: TGTGCCAGCAGTTACAACAGATGGGGGAATGAGCAGTTCTTC. Protein: CASSYNRWGNEQFF.

V gene TRBV3-1 combines with J gene TRBJ2-1; D perhaps matches TRBD1 (5 bases). The CDR3 loop spans 15 amino acids. CDR1 LGHDT and CDR2 YNNKEL come from the germline V gene (reference sequence). V lost 3 bases, J lost 0 bases, and 9 bases lay in between. DNA of the CDR3: TGTGCCAGCAGCCAGACAGCGAGCTCCTACAATGAGCAGTTCTTC. Its protein is CASSQTASSYNEQFF.

This clonotype was detected many times. V and J are TRBV29-1 and TRBJ2-6; D gene uncertain. The V gene lost 3 bases and the J gene lost 3 bases, with 9 bases spanning the gap. The length of the CDR3 is 14 residues. Per germline, CDR1 SQVTM and CDR2 ANQGSEA. CDR3 bases: TGCAGCGTTGAGTCCTCGTTTGGGGCCAACGTCCTGACTTTC. It is translated as CSVESSFGANVLTF.

Only a few counts were recorded for this clonotype. This rearrangement joins TRBV7-2 to TRBJ2-1; TRBD2 aligns across 13 bases. CDR3 length: 16 amino acids. The germline gives CDR1 SGHTA, CDR2 FQGNSA. V trimming: 4 bases; J trimming: 9 bases; junction bases outside the gene matches: 9. DNA for the CDR3: TGTGCCAGCAGCTCCCGGACGGGACTAGCGGGGCTTGAGCAGTTCTTC. Its translation: CASSSRTGLAGLEQFF.

At least ten counts were recorded for this clonotype. The rearrangement links TRBV4-1 to TRBJ1-6; 9 bases map to TRBD1. Germline V gene sequence: CDR1 MGHRA, CDR2 YSYEKL. The CDR3 extends over 17 amino acids. V was clipped by 5 bases and J by 10 bases; unmatched bases: 15. CDR3 nucleotide sequence: TGCGCCAGCAGCAAAACAGGGGGCGTCGGGTTTTGGTCACCCCTCCACTTT. The encoded protein is CASSKTGGVGFWSPLHF.

This clonotype occurred many times. The gene calls are TRBV4-1 and TRBJ2-7, with 8 nucleotides matching TRBD1. The V gene end was trimmed by 4 bases and the J gene end by 2 bases; junction bases not matched to a gene: 1. The V gene's germline CDR1 is MGHRA and CDR2 YSYEKL. This CDR3 region has 13 residues. CDR3 sequence: CASSPTGAYEQYF. CDR3 DNA: TGCGCCAGCAGCCCGACAGGGGCCTACGAGCAGTACTTC.

This clonotype was observed many times. The chain couples TRBV20-1 to TRBJ1-6, with D perhaps TRBD1 (6 bases). This CDR3 region has 13 residues. Trimming removed 6 bases at V and 5 bases at J, with 11 bases between. The V gene's germline CDR1 is DFQATT and CDR2 SNEGSKA (reference sequence). The chain's CDR3 is CSADRSNNSPLHF. The CDR3 nucleotides are TGCAGTGCAGACAGGAGTAATAATTCACCCCTCCACTTT.